A selection of T cell receptor beta chains follows, all from one sample in a study of cytomegalovirus exposure and HLA in healthy donors. TCRdb's table, derived via immunoSEQ multiplex PCR, lists solely in-frame clones and lacks some. Of approximately 110,000 clones detected, around 73% appear once; the ten largest clones hold under 8.5%. Sequenced: PBMCs. The receptor source for this set is a man in his forties in good health and CMV-seronegative. Both conserved end residues are part of each CDR3. Fields, in order: CDR3 protein, V gene, clone size. The size field is filled for only some rows; it gives once, few, many or a size class.

cdr3_aa: CASSVGARETEAFF; v_call: TRBV9; clone_size: once
cdr3_aa: CASSLEQGYEQYF; v_call: TRBV27; clone_size: NA
cdr3_aa: CASSRLPGEAEAFF; v_call: TRBV4-3; clone_size: NA
cdr3_aa: CASSQILEAAETQYF; v_call: TRBV4-3; clone_size: NA
cdr3_aa: CASSQDSGAGDEQYF; v_call: TRBV4-3; clone_size: NA
cdr3_aa: CSSSLAVRTGDDEQYF; v_call: TRBV7-9; clone_size: NA
cdr3_aa: CASSSPPGGFYEQYF; v_call: TRBV28; clone_size: NA
cdr3_aa: CASSGEGRIAEAFF; v_call: TRBV14; clone_size: NA
cdr3_aa: CASSWSGGAAGELFF; v_call: TRBV28; clone_size: once
cdr3_aa: CASSSPGTGVPYEQYF; v_call: TRBV28; clone_size: NA
cdr3_aa: CASSSLGLNVDEQFF; v_call: TRBV11-2; clone_size: NA
cdr3_aa: CASSLAGGSTEQFF; v_call: TRBV11-2; clone_size: NA
cdr3_aa: CASSYSFDSSRGELFF; v_call: TRBV28; clone_size: NA
cdr3_aa: CASSLISGGLGDEQFF; v_call: TRBV7-9; clone_size: few
cdr3_aa: CASSLYKKQPQHF; v_call: TRBV7-2; clone_size: NA
cdr3_aa: CASSYGGQGANQPQHF; v_call: TRBV6-5; clone_size: NA
cdr3_aa: CASSLGASTDTQYF; v_call: TRBV5-1; clone_size: NA
cdr3_aa: CASSPRSTGNTEAFF; v_call: TRBV7-2; clone_size: few
cdr3_aa: CASSDRGAGGTGEQYF; v_call: TRBV2; clone_size: NA
cdr3_aa: CASTPTGDNSPLHF; v_call: TRBV19; clone_size: NA
cdr3_aa: CASSPAGRAYNEQFF; v_call: TRBV28; clone_size: NA
cdr3_aa: CATSRLTGIATNEKLFF; v_call: TRBV15; clone_size: few
cdr3_aa: CASSLGQGRGYSNQPQHF; v_call: TRBV5-1; clone_size: NA
cdr3_aa: CASRGPLYEQYF; v_call: TRBV28; clone_size: NA
cdr3_aa: CSSSLSPATGELFF; v_call: TRBV7-9; clone_size: NA
cdr3_aa: CASSYWGDRTDGYTF; v_call: TRBV6-5; clone_size: NA
cdr3_aa: CASSSGQGSYEQYF; v_call: TRBV5-6; clone_size: NA
cdr3_aa: CASSIGRDLNTEAFF; v_call: TRBV19; clone_size: NA
cdr3_aa: CASSLGTGNPGELFF; v_call: TRBV7-7; clone_size: NA
cdr3_aa: CASSPLLEAANYGYTF; v_call: TRBV14; clone_size: NA
cdr3_aa: CASSEASGGSTDTQYF; v_call: TRBV6-1; clone_size: once
cdr3_aa: CASSPSDRFYEQYF; v_call: TRBV7-9; clone_size: NA
cdr3_aa: CSVRLAGAYEQYF; v_call: TRBV29-1; clone_size: NA